Sequencing of this T cell receptor (beta chain) was carried out in a study of vaccination effects on CD4 cells after COVID-19. Trimming took 1 base from V and 2 from J, leaving 8 bases between them. Germline values: CDR1 LGHNA, CDR2 YNFKEQ. CDR3 length: 15 amino acids. Findings and caveats of the study: In the late period after vaccination, infection- and vaccine-induced clones contracted markedly.

Using immunoSEQ multiplex PCR, the repertoire was profiled, and TCRdb retains in-frame clones only, with some absent. The data hold 45,000 to 65,000 clones, with approximately 72% observed a single time. About this clone itself: Its antigen is unidentified.

After roughly 11 days in culture, the CD4+ T cells were isolated. Participants completed two doses of the BNT162b2 or mRNA-1273 vaccine. The input for sequencing was CD4+ T cells from PBMCs cultured without peptide, taken after COVID-19 vaccination. The sequence derives from a human donor who received a COVID-19 vaccine. J is TRBJ2-2 and V is TRBV4-2; D is perhaps TRBD1 or TRBD2 (5 bases each). CDR3 in DNA: TGTGCCAGCAGCCAAGTGGGACCCAACACCGGGGAGCTGTTTTTT. Its translation: CASSQVGPNTGELFF.